What follows are 24 T cell receptor beta chains derived from one specimen sequenced in a study of T cells in Graves' hyperthyroidism and ophthalmopathy. Amplified regions were TCR beta CDR3 sequences from RNA transcripts. First-round RT-PCR of the TCR CDR3 relied on the HTBI primer set. TCRdb processed the multiplex PCR reads anew with MiXCR; each CDR3 protein has one entry. Among roughly 840,000 distinct CDR3 sequences, 35% to 45% were seen once, and the ten largest hold over 8%. The specimen sequenced was blood. The receptor set was obtained from a man younger than 35 with Graves' hyperthyroidism.

This clonotype was counted only a few times. The V call is TRBV7-9, the J call TRBJ2-7; D might be TRBD1 (6 bases). Trimming stripped 6 bases from V and 6 bases from J, with 18 bases between. Germline CDR1 SEHNR, CDR2 FQNEAQ (reference sequence). This CDR3 spans 14 amino acids. The CDR3: CASRPQGLGSEQYF. Here the CDR3 DNA reads TGTGCCAGCAGACCACAGGGCCTTGGATCCGAGCAGTACTTC. Together with reference TRBV7-9 and TRBJ2-7, the CDR3 gives the full variable domain: DTGVSQNPRHKITKRGQNVTFRCDPISEHNRLYWYRQTLGQGPEFLTYFQNEAQLEKSRLLSDRFSAERPKGSFSTLEIQRTEQGDSAMYLCASRPQGLGSEQYFGPGTRLTVT.

V gene TRBV9 combines with J gene TRBJ2-7; D gene ambiguous. The CDR3 runs to 15 residues. Germline CDR1 and CDR2: SGDLS and YYNGEE. V gave up 4 bases and J gave up 0 bases, with 14 bases separating them. CDR3 DNA: TGTGCCAGCAGCCAAGAGATTATAAGCTCCTACGAGCAGTACTTC. Encoded protein: CASSQEIISSYEQYF.

This clonotype was counted ten times or more. J is TRBJ2-7 and V is TRBV7-3; D call uncertain. The CDR3 runs to 13 residues. Between the trimmed V and J ends, which lost 4 bases and 6 bases, there was a span of 13 bases. Per the germline V gene, CDR1 is SGHTA and CDR2 is FQGTGA. The DNA of the CDR3 is TGTGCCAGCAGCTGGGGATCGTTCGGCGAGCAGTACTTC. Its translation is CASSWGSFGEQYF.

This sequence joins TRBV6-5 and TRBJ1-1; TRBD1 agrees at 7 bases. Germline CDR1 and CDR2: MNHEY and SVGAGI. The length of the CDR3 is 14 residues. The junction had 6 bases not matched to a gene; V was cut back by 3 bases and J by 5 bases. For the CDR3, the DNA is TGTGCCAGCAGTTATGCCCAGGGGGTTACTGAAGCTTTCTTT. It yields the protein CASSYAQGVTEAFF.

This clonotype showed up many times. The V call is TRBV2, the J call TRBJ1-6; 9 bases align to TRBD1. The CDR3 is made up of 15 amino acids. V was clipped by 11 bases and J by 2 bases; unmatched bases: 7. CDR1 is SNHLY, CDR2 FYNNEI, per germline. The CDR3 nucleotides read TGTGCCTCCTGGACAGGGGAAACCTATAATTCACCCCTCCACTTT. Protein: CASWTGETYNSPLHF.

This clonotype has more than one count but fewer than ten. The chain links TRBV2 to TRBJ1-1; D may be TRBD1 (6 bases). The V gene lost 5 bases and the J gene lost 10 bases, with 17 bases spanning the gap. Germline V gene lookup returns CDR1 SNHLY and CDR2 FYNNEI. The CDR3 covers 13 residues. The CDR3 region has the DNA TGTGCCAGCAGTCCTGGGGGGCCTTTCCGAGCTTTCTTT. Translation: CASSPGGPFRAFF.

The chain couples TRBV16 to TRBJ1-1; tentative D call: TRBD1 (6 bases). The V end lost 4 bases, the J end lost 4 bases, and 19 bases lay between the germline ends. The CDR3 sequence is 16 residues long. CDR1 is KGHSY, CDR2 FQNENV, per germline. The CDR3 is CASSRYRDTPTTEAFF. The CDR3 nucleotides are TGTGCCAGCAGCCGATACAGGGATACACCAACCACTGAAGCTTTCTTT.

CDR3 amino acids: CASISGVPGTEAFF. The CDR3 DNA sequence: TGTGCCAGCATTTCGGGGGTTCCGGGCACTGAAGCTTTCTTT. The chain combines TRBV12-3 or TRBV12-4 with TRBJ1-1; maybe TRBD1 (5 bases). V was cut by 7 bases and J by 4 bases, with 16 bases left in between. The CDR3 runs to 14 residues.

In its sample, this clonotype was seen many times. V gene TRBV20-1 combines with J gene TRBJ1-5; TRBD1 matches at 7 bases. Germline trimming cut 6 bases from V and 6 bases from J; bases unmatched to any gene: 8. CDR1 is DFQATT and CDR2 is SNEGSKA in the germline V gene (reference sequence). The CDR3 consists of 13 residues. The CDR3 is CSAYRQGSQPQHF. CDR3 nucleotides: TGCAGTGCATATCGACAGGGCAGTCAGCCCCAGCATTTT.

In this sample, this clonotype turned up many times. The chain carries TRBV7-9 and TRBJ1-2; a possible D gene is TRBD1 (5 bases). Germline V gene data show CDR1 as SEHNR and CDR2 as FQNEAQ (reference sequence). V lost 6 bases and J lost 4, with 24 bases in between. The length of the CDR3 is 17 residues. CDR3 sequence: CASSPLGGELTSYGYTF. In DNA form, the CDR3 reads TGTGCCAGCAGTCCCCTGGGGGGGGAACTTACCTCCTATGGCTACACCTTC.

This clonotype was recorded many times. The chain employs TRBV29-1 and TRBJ2-7; 10 nucleotides agree with TRBD1. Germline loops: CDR1 SQVTM, CDR2 ANQGSEA. J gave up 7 bases and V 6 bases, and 6 bases lay outside the gene matches. The CDR3 is made up of 12 amino acids. The CDR3 DNA is TGCAGCGTCGACAGGGGGCTGGGGGAGCAGTACTTC. This sequence encodes CSVDRGLGEQYF.

The CDR3 is CSARVLREGTGELFF. DNA of the CDR3: TGCAGTGCTAGAGTTTTGCGGGAGGGTACCGGGGAGCTGTTTTTT. The rearrangement joins TRBV20-1 to TRBJ2-2; 9 bases are a match to TRBD2. Germline V CDR1 and CDR2: DFQATT, SNEGSKA (reference sequence). The CDR3 consists of 15 residues. The ends lost 1 base at V and 5 bases at J; junction bases unmatched: 5.

This clonotype was seen ten or more times. V and J are TRBV7-9 and TRBJ2-6; D remains ambiguous. The CDR3 has 16 amino acids. Trimming stripped 4 bases from V and 0 bases from J, with 10 bases between. The germline V gene has CDR1 SEHNR and CDR2 FQNEAQ (reference sequence). CDR3 sequence reads: CASSWAGFSGANVLTF. DNA for the CDR3: TGTGCCAGCAGCTGGGCAGGTTTCTCTGGGGCCAACGTCCTGACTTTC.

This clonotype was counted a single time. The chain is built from TRBV2 and TRBJ2-1; TRBD2 agrees at 7 bases. The J segment lost 7 bases and the V segment lost 0 bases, leaving 3 bases of the junction unmatched. CDR1 and CDR2 (germline): SNHLY, FYNNEI. The CDR3 totals 14 residues. In nucleotides, the CDR3 is TGTGCCAGCAGTGAAGCGGGGAGGGGAAATGAGCAGTTCTTC. It specifies CASSEAGRGNEQFF.

The chain couples TRBV29-1 to TRBJ2-7; TRBD2 might be the D (6 bases). Trimming took 1 base from V and 5 from J, leaving 9 bases between them. Germline CDR1 reads SQVTM; CDR2 reads ANQGSEA. The CDR3 runs 12 residues. The CDR3 sequence: CSVEASENEQYF. CDR3 DNA: TGCAGCGTTGAAGCTAGCGAGAACGAGCAGTACTTC.

The genes are TRBV7-3 and TRBJ2-2; TRBD2 matches 9 bases. This CDR3 has 16 residues. V lost 1 base, J lost 5 bases, and 5 bases stayed unmatched. Germline V gene sequence: CDR1 SGHTA, CDR2 FQGTGA. The CDR3 is CASSLIAGDVTGELFF. The DNA for the CDR3 is TGTGCCAGCAGCTTAATAGCGGGAGATGTGACCGGGGAGCTGTTTTTT.

The rearrangement joins TRBV5-1 to TRBJ1-3, with a tentative D call TRBD1 (5 bases). CDR1 SGHRS and CDR2 YFSETQ come from the germline V gene. The germline V and J ends were trimmed by 3 bases and 8 bases, with 6 bases remaining between them. This CDR3 has 11 amino acids. CDR3 coding DNA: TGCGCCAGCAGCTCGGGACACACCATATATTTT. Residues: CASSSGHTIYF.

This clonotype was detected many times. The genes are TRBV9 and TRBJ2-7; D may be TRBD2 (5 bases). This CDR3 comprises 13 residues. Germline assignment: CDR1 SGDLS and CDR2 YYNGEE. Trimming stripped 4 bases from V and 2 bases from J, with 10 bases between. CDR3 nucleotides: TGTGCCAGCAGCCAAGCGGAGCCCTACGAGCAGTACTTC. Translating gives CASSQAEPYEQYF.

The V call is TRBV14, the J call TRBJ2-3; 9 bases are shared with TRBD2. J gave up 8 bases and V 5 bases, and 11 bases lay outside the gene matches. This CDR3 has 15 residues. In germline, CDR1 is SGHDN, CDR2 FVKESK. Written as DNA, the CDR3 is TGTGCCAGCAGCTTAGGGGGACTAGCCAGGGTTACGCAGTATTTT. Protein: CASSLGGLARVTQYF.

V is TRBV29-1 and J is TRBJ1-1; possible D gene TRBD1, 5 bases. CDR1 SQVTM and CDR2 ANQGSEA come from the germline V gene. The CDR3 runs 15 residues. Trimming left V 8 bases short and J 4 bases short, with 23 bases between. CDR3 sequence reads: CSFSSEGRVGTEAFF. In DNA, the CDR3 is TGCAGCTTCTCTTCGGAGGGCAGGGTAGGCACTGAAGCTTTCTTT.

Ten or more counts support this clonotype. The gene calls are TRBV29-1 and TRBJ1-1; no reliable D call. The CDR3 spans 12 residues. V was pared by 5 bases and J by 4 bases, with 11 bases between. Germline assignment: CDR1 SQVTM and CDR2 ANQGSEA. The CDR3: CSVYGDGTEAFF. For the CDR3, the DNA is TGCAGCGTTTACGGGGATGGCACTGAAGCTTTCTTT.

This chain links TRBV5-1 with TRBJ1-5; D may be TRBD1 (6 bases). Looked up from germline, CDR1 is SGHRS and CDR2 is YFSETQ. The V end was cut by 4 bases, the J end by 11 bases, with 19 bases between. This CDR3 is built from 14 residues. The CDR3 spells CASSRTVNTEAQHF. For the CDR3, the DNA is TGCGCCAGCAGCAGGACAGTGAACACTGAAGCCCAGCATTTT.

This chain connects TRBV7-2 to TRBJ1-1, with unresolved D. CDR3 length: 13 amino acids. V shed 2 bases and J shed 11 bases, with 15 bases lying between them. Per the germline V gene, CDR1 is SGHTA and CDR2 is FQGNSA. Here the CDR3 reads CASSLIDGGLAFF. The CDR3 nucleotides are TGTGCCAGCAGCTTAATCGACGGAGGGCTTGCTTTCTTT.

This chain links TRBV29-1 with TRBJ1-1; possible D gene TRBD1, 5 bases. Trimming shortened V by 4 bases and J by 5 bases, and 11 bases separated the two germline ends. Germline CDR1 and CDR2: SQVTM and ANQGSEA. This CDR3 spans 12 amino acids. CDR3 bases: TGCAGCGTTGTTAGGGGCTGGACTGAAGCTTTCTTT. It yields the protein CSVVRGWTEAFF.